The 7 T cell receptor beta chains below come from one sample, sequenced in a study of blood T cell repertoires in COVID-19. Using immunoSEQ multiplex PCR, the repertoire was profiled, and TCRdb retains in-frame clones only, with some absent. The data show around 300,000 clones, around 90% seen once. Sequencing was performed on PBMCs or T cells enriched from blood (not recorded which). These receptors originate from a woman aged 40-49 years who had recovered from COVID-19.

The chain employs TRBV28 and TRBJ1-2, with D unresolved. The CDR3 is made up of 13 amino acids. The V gene's germline CDR1 is MDHEN and CDR2 SYDVKM. V was cut by 5 bases and J by 7 bases, with 14 bases left in between. CDR3 DNA sequence: TGTGCCAGCAGTCTGGGCCTAATGGGTGGCTACACCTTC. It yields the protein CASSLGLMGGYTF.

This clone was observed a few times. The chain links TRBV2 to TRBJ2-7, with D possibly TRBD2 on 5 matching bases. There are 15 residues in the CDR3. The V end was cut by 4 bases, the J end by 2 bases, with 15 bases between. The germline V gene encodes CDR1 SNHLY and CDR2 FYNNEI. The DNA of the CDR3 is TGTGCCAGCAGTGGATTCTCGGGGAGACCCTACGAGCAGTACTTC. It codes for CASSGFSGRPYEQYF. Based on the CDR3 plus reference TRBV2 and TRBJ2-7, the full variable domain is EPEVTQTPSHQVTQMGQEVILRCVPISNHLYFYWYRQILGQKVEFLVSFYNNEISEKSEIFDDQFSVERPDGSNFTLKIRSTKLEDSAMYFCASSGFSGRPYEQYFGPGTRLTVT.

This clone has only a few counts. The V and J genes are TRBV2 and TRBJ2-1; 10 positions agree with TRBD1. The length of the CDR3 is 15 residues. In germline, CDR1 is SNHLY, CDR2 FYNNEI. Germline trimming cut 7 bases from V and 6 bases from J; bases unmatched to any gene: 9. The DNA for the CDR3 is TGTGCCAGCACCTCAGACAGGGGGCACCTCAATGAGCAGTTCTTC. The encoded protein is CASTSDRGHLNEQFF.

This clone was seen just once. The chain carries TRBV27 and TRBJ1-1, with a tentative D call TRBD1 (6 bases). The CDR3 extends over 14 amino acids. Trimming took 0 bases from V and 3 from J, leaving 8 bases between them. The germline CDR1 and CDR2 sequences are MNHEY and SMNVEV (reference sequence). CDR3 DNA: TGTGCCAGCAGTTTATCCGACAGGCACACTGAAGCTTTCTTT. Amino acid sequence: CASSLSDRHTEAFF.

The gene calls are TRBV3-1 (or the pseudogene TRBV3-2) and TRBJ2-3, with unresolved D. The V end was cut by 4 bases, the J end by 0 bases, with 11 bases between. Per germline, CDR1 LGHDT and CDR2 YNNKEL (reference sequence). This CDR3 spans 15 amino acids. The CDR3 sequence is CASSPRVSSTDTQYF. Written as DNA, the CDR3 is TGTGCCAGCAGCCCCCGGGTTTCGAGCACAGATACGCAGTATTTT.

This chain links TRBV19 with TRBJ2-1; 10 bases align to TRBD2. Per the germline V gene, CDR1 is LNHDA and CDR2 is SQIVND (reference sequence). The V gene end was trimmed by 6 bases and the J gene end by 9 bases; junction bases not matched to a gene: 14. The CDR3 extends over 16 amino acids. CDR3 sequence: CASSNPPSGSGREQFF. In nucleotides, the CDR3 is TGTGCCAGTAGCAACCCGCCTAGCGGGAGTGGTCGTGAGCAGTTCTTC.

CDR3 sequence (DNA): TGCGCCAGCAGTGGCAGGGGCCATAAAAATCAGCCCCAGCATTTT. It specifies CASSGRGHKNQPQHF. The V call is TRBV10-1, the J call TRBJ1-5; weak D call: TRBD1 (6 bases). In germline, CDR1 is WNHNN, CDR2 SYGVQD (reference sequence). The CDR3 sequence is 15 residues long. The V end lost 4 bases, the J end lost 4 bases, and 14 bases lay between the germline ends.